Below are 17 T cell receptor beta chains sequenced from a single sample in a study of T cells after yellow fever vaccination. TCRdb analysed the 5' RACE reads with MiXCR anew, one entry per CDR3 protein. The sample holds hundreds of thousands of distinct CDR3 sequences, 18% seen once. This sample comprised PBMCs, obtained before the yellow fever booster vaccination. The receptors originated from a man between 18 and 29 years old who received the YFV17D yellow fever vaccine.

The CDR3 DNA is TGCAGCGTTGGTGGTCTGACTTTCTATGGCTACACCTTC. It yields the protein CSVGGLTFYGYTF. The chain joins TRBV29-1 to TRBJ1-2; D not resolved. The length of the CDR3 is 13 residues. Germline-derived CDR1 and CDR2 are SQVTM and ANQGSEA. Trimming left V 4 bases short and J 4 bases short, with 13 bases between.

The CDR3 sequence is CASSLSRTSGGSLTYEQYF. The CDR3 coding sequence is TGCGCCAGCAGCCTGAGTCGGACTAGCGGGGGGTCCTTGACCTACGAGCAGTACTTC. The rearrangement joins TRBV4-1 to TRBJ2-7, with 14 bases lining up with TRBD2. After removal of 4 bases from V and 2 bases from J, the junction contained 13 bases not matched to a gene. Germline loops: CDR1 MGHRA, CDR2 YSYEKL. This CDR3 has 19 residues.

This clonotype was recorded a few times. The J gene is TRBJ2-2, the V gene TRBV19; 13 nucleotides align to TRBD2. Per the germline V gene, CDR1 is LNHDA and CDR2 is SQIVND (reference sequence). This CDR3 is 16 amino acids long. J lost 4 bases, V lost 4 bases, and 3 bases had no gene match. CDR3 amino acids: CASSTGLAGATGELFF. The DNA of the CDR3 is TGTGCCAGTAGTACTGGACTAGCGGGGGCCACCGGGGAGCTGTTTTTT.

The chain joins TRBV6-5 to TRBJ2-1; D unclear. With 6 bases removed from V and 6 bases from J, the gap between germline ends came to 6 bases. The CDR3 extends over 11 amino acids. Per germline, CDR1 MNHEY and CDR2 SVGAGI. In nucleotides, the CDR3 is TGTGCCAGCAGACAGACCAATGAGCAGTTCTTC. The encoded protein is CASRQTNEQFF.

The chain employs TRBV4-2 and TRBJ1-5; weak D call: TRBD1 (6 bases). CDR3 size: 16 residues. V gave up 2 bases and J gave up 3 bases, with 14 bases separating them. The germline gives CDR1 LGHNA, CDR2 YNFKEQ. The DNA for the CDR3 is TGTGCCAGCAGCCAAAGGACAGCTGGGACCAATCAGCCCCAGCATTTT. It translates to CASSQRTAGTNQPQHF.

The chain combines TRBV9 with TRBJ1-1, with D hard to call. The germline CDR1 and CDR2 sequences are SGDLS and YYNGEE. This CDR3 is 14 amino acids long. V was cut by 5 bases and J by 6 bases, with 17 bases left in between. This CDR3 is CASSLRPVGPEAFF. CDR3 DNA sequence: TGTGCCAGCAGTTTAAGGCCAGTAGGGCCTGAAGCTTTCTTT.

This clonotype was counted only a few times. The rearrangement links TRBV4-3 to TRBJ2-2, with 8 bases matching TRBD1. This CDR3 is 18 amino acids long. J gave up 5 bases and V 1 base, and 12 bases lay outside the gene matches. CDR1 is LGHNA and CDR2 is YSLEER in the germline V gene. CDR3 sequence reads: CASSQVVVGTGHTGELFF. The CDR3 DNA reads as TGCGCCAGCAGCCAAGTAGTTGTGGGGACAGGACATACCGGGGAGCTGTTTTTT.

This clonotype was seen a few times. The chain links TRBV5-5 to TRBJ2-3; TRBD1 agrees at 10 bases. CDR1 and CDR2 (germline): SGHKS, YYEKEE (reference sequence). The V segment lost 0 bases and the J segment 4 bases; nucleotides outside the gene matches: 8. This CDR3 contains 17 residues. The CDR3 coding sequence is TGTGCCAGCAGCTTGGCGGGGGGACAGGGGATCCCAGATACGCAGTATTTT. Translated, it gives CASSLAGGQGIPDTQYF.

The CDR3 DNA is TGTGCCAGCAGCTTTCTGAGGGACTATGGCTACACCTTC. It is translated as CASSFLRDYGYTF. V gene TRBV11-2 combines with J gene TRBJ1-2; D not resolved. Trimming took 3 bases from V and 3 from J, leaving 8 bases between them. The CDR3 totals 13 residues. Per germline, CDR1 SGHAT and CDR2 FQNNGV.

The J gene is TRBJ2-3, the V gene TRBV12-3 or TRBV12-4; 9 bases align to TRBD1. CDR3 length: 14 amino acids. Trimming removed 6 bases from V and 6 bases from J; junction bases left unmatched: 7. The DNA for the CDR3 is TGTGCCAGCAGGGGACAGGGAGGGTCGGATACGCAGTATTTT. Its translation: CASRGQGGSDTQYF.

This clonotype was picked up a small number of times. The V and J genes are TRBV27 and TRBJ1-6; D possibly corresponds to TRBD1 (5 bases). V was trimmed by 4 bases and J by 10 bases, leaving 11 bases between them. The CDR3 has 13 amino acids. In germline, CDR1 is MNHEY, CDR2 SMNVEV (reference sequence). The CDR3 sequence is CASSWAGRSPLHF. The CDR3 bases are TGTGCCAGCAGTTGGGCGGGGCGGTCACCCCTCCACTTT.

Only a few counts were recorded for this clonotype. This rearrangement joins TRBV12-3 or TRBV12-4 to TRBJ2-5; D call uncertain. The CDR3 covers 13 residues. Trimming shortened V by 6 bases and J by 5 bases, and 13 bases separated the two germline ends. This chain's CDR3 is CASSRPPGETQYF. The CDR3 DNA sequence: TGTGCCAGCAGCCGCCCCCCGGGTGAGACCCAGTACTTC.

This sequence joins TRBV4-1 and TRBJ2-3, with D possibly being TRBD2 (6 bases). Germline V lookup: CDR1 MGHRA, CDR2 YSYEKL. The CDR3 length is 17 residues. Deletions cut 2 bases from V and 2 bases from J, with 17 bases between. CDR3 in amino acids: CASSQYRDFASTDTQYF. The CDR3 bases are TGCGCCAGCAGCCAATACCGGGACTTCGCCTCCACAGATACGCAGTATTTT.

The chain carries TRBV9 and TRBJ2-3; the D is unclear. Deletions cut 4 bases from V and 0 bases from J, with 12 bases between. Per germline, CDR1 SGDLS and CDR2 YYNGEE. This CDR3 has 15 residues. In DNA, the CDR3 is TGTGCCAGCAGCCGGTCTACCCCTAGCACAGATACGCAGTATTTT. This gives the protein CASSRSTPSTDTQYF.

The CDR3 DNA follows: TGTGCCAGCAACCAACCACTCGGGACGGGAGTTAACTATGGCTACACCTTC. Translated: CASNQPLGTGVNYGYTF. This chain connects TRBV28 to TRBJ1-2, with D maybe TRBD1 (5 bases). Germline CDR1 is MDHEN and CDR2 is SYDVKM. The V and J ends lost 7 bases and 1 base respectively, with 22 bases between them. The length of the CDR3 is 17 residues.

The V gene is TRBV5-4, the J gene TRBJ1-6, with D maybe TRBD1 (6 bases). The germline V and J ends were trimmed by 2 bases and 9 bases, with 12 bases remaining between them. CDR3 length: 14 amino acids. Germline values: CDR1 SGHNT, CDR2 YYREEE (reference sequence). The chain's CDR3 is CASSFYGGASPLHF. CDR3 sequence (DNA): TGTGCCAGCAGCTTTTACGGGGGCGCTTCACCCCTCCACTTT.

Only a few counts were recorded for this clonotype. The chain joins TRBV7-9 to TRBJ2-1, with a tentative D call TRBD2 (5 bases). V shed 2 bases and J shed 0 bases, with 8 bases lying between them. The germline V gene encodes CDR1 SEHNR and CDR2 FQNEAQ (reference sequence). The CDR3 is 15 residues long. This chain's CDR3 is CASSLIGVSYNEQFF. CDR3 sequence (DNA): TGTGCCAGCAGCTTAATCGGGGTCTCCTACAATGAGCAGTTCTTC.